Included here is one T cell receptor (beta chain) sequence, with context. Its antigen remains undetermined. The sample holds no much larger clone one base away, and base qualities are not on file. Receptor libraries were prepared by the immunoSEQ multiplex PCR assay. For the multiplex PCR, a mixture combining 60 forward primers for TCR Vbeta segments and 13 reverse primers for TCR Jbeta segments was used. Amplification of the CDR3 region of rearranged TCR beta genes was performed with a multiplex PCR assay on genomic DNA. On the Illumina HiSeq System, the amplified TCR beta libraries were sequenced as 87-base-pair reads. The paper's processing steps were these. A later analysis counted around 72 million unique TCR beta chains across the 666 repertoires, and some 11 million of these chains were shared by at least two donors. Raw reads were error-corrected and collapsed into unique sequences with a nearest-neighbor algorithm that merged closely related sequences to remove PCR and sequencing errors. CDR3 sequences were aligned to IMGT reference sequences to assign V, D and J gene segments. Each retained sequence needed at least a six-nucleotide match to both a V gene segment and a J gene segment. A rearrangement counted as productive if the CDR3 had no stop codons and remained in frame with V and J, and every other rearrangement counted as non-productive. CDR3 was defined by IMGT convention, running from the second conserved V-encoded cysteine to the conserved J-encoded phenylalanine. Sequences without an unambiguous match to a single V gene segment were excluded from the earlier analysis of almost 600 of the donors. An earlier analysis of 587 of the donors called V segments functional above 56.7% productive rearrangements and segregating when the between-donor standard deviation exceeded 5%. To diagnose cytomegalovirus status from the catalog of TCR beta chain sequences, a statistical classification framework was built. A later analysis assigned V and J genes by comparing TCR nucleotide sequences with IMGT/GENE-DB human TR gene sequences. Using the TCRdist pipeline, a later analysis assigned CDR3 sequences along with most-parsimonious VDJ recombination scenarios. A later analysis defined each TCR beta chain by its CDR3 amino acid sequence plus V-gene family, and excluded reads lacking a unique V-gene family. A later analysis removed several hundred highly shared, low-generation-probability nucleotide sequences to deal with suspected cross-contamination and a sequencing artifact. In a later analysis, a clonal expansion index was calculated for each public chain from normalized within-repertoire ranks of inferred template counts. In a later analysis, generation probabilities were computed with a VDJ recombination model fitted to out-of-frame rearrangements, and the resulting probabilities were checked against IGoR. In a later analysis, TCR-TCR, TCR-HLA and TCR-CMV co-occurrence was scored with hypergeometric tests, and a repertoire-size bias correction was applied to TCR pairs. False discovery rates were estimated in a later analysis by permuting HLA or CMV assignments 20 times. In a later analysis, co-occurring TCRs were grouped with DBSCAN, and TCRdist sequence similarity was added when clustering was performed within HLA-allele-positive subsets. For co-occurrence clustering, repertoires with fewer than 30,000 or more than 120,000 public chains were excluded, along with 4 to 6 repertoires with anomalous nucleotide sharing. TCRdb mirrors the immuneACCESS table, restricted to in-frame sequences. Some clones are absent from its copies; in checked studies, under half trace to an unresolved V gene, and the reason for the others is unknown. Clone size and V and J calls were adopted from that table, with D and trimming inferred from the DNA. The sample table contains about 160,000 clones; only one count was recorded for approximately 80% of them. Clones ranked in the top ten supply 8.5% of the sample.

This record comes from a study of cytomegalovirus exposure and HLA in healthy donors (dated by TCRdb to the late 2010s). Background for the entire study: An earlier analysis of about 560 of the donors reported about 280 Gb of sequence data and approximately 120 million unique TCR beta sequences obtained from approximately 180 million T cells. Approximately 300 gigabases of sequencing data and approximately 91 million unique TCR sequences made up an early release that covered approximately 620 HLA-typed donors. Of the 300 to 450 genotyped donors, approximately 82% fell in the genetic ancestry cluster associated with self-reported Caucasian donors. The study was designed to test whether signatures of past pathogen exposure could be identified by cataloging public T cell receptors. The study profiled the T cell repertoires of hundreds of subjects by immunosequencing and related them to cytomegalovirus serostatus. Along with the roughly 700-subject first cohort, a separate validation cohort of about 110 different subjects was used. To predict cytomegalovirus infection status, the study combined high-throughput TCR immunosequencing, statistical association of individual TCRs with disease status, and machine learning. A later analysis re-analyzed previously published TCR beta repertoires from roughly 630 donors and added high-resolution HLA genotyping to study TCR occurrence patterns. In the later analysis, no new phenotypic data were used to find candidate immune exposures; instead, reliance was placed on TCR beta sequences and their occurrence across donors. To decide whether each TCR beta V gene segment behaved as functional or pseudogenic, an earlier analysis of nearly 600 of the donors relied on high-throughput TCR beta sequencing. Donor age, sex, ethnicity and CMV serostatus were compiled together with the repertoire data. Genome-wide SNP genotypes for about 65% of the roughly 670 donors were used in a later genetic analysis, which treated that subset as a discovery cohort. All discovery cohort repertoires had been generated using a single sequencing platform. HLA typing included class I and class II loci at four-digit resolution. Typing coverage differed by locus: A, B, C, DRB1 and DQB1 were typed in roughly 629-630 donors, DQA1 in around 500, DPA1 in 600 to 610, and DPB1 in just under 490. Five DR-DQ haplotypes were handled as single units for association and clustering, since linkage in the cohort was strong. Among about 400 genotyped donors of the cohort, an average of around 220,000 unique TCR beta nucleotide sequences was sequenced per donor, of which approximately 19% were non-productive. The paper as a whole reports these results and caveats: In an earlier analysis of approximately 590 of the donors, most TCR beta V segments appeared in productive rearrangements about 87% or about 30% of the time, broadly matching IMGT annotations. Linkage disequilibrium might explain the correlated functional status among segregating V segments, but an unknown experimental factor could not be excluded. The earlier analysis of 587 of the donors excluded roughly 16 rarely observed V segments, including chromosome 9 orphons, because counts were too low. Most CMV-associated TCR beta chains appeared to be HLA-restricted in a later analysis, and the HLA associations seemed to be driven largely by CMV exposure. Most TCR sequences were seen in very few donors, while some public TCRs were found in many individuals. Assigning TCR associations to individual alleles was difficult when HLA alleles, especially DR and DQ, strongly co-occurred. In a later analysis, around 15,000 TCR beta sequences were associated with specific HLA alleles at a false discovery rate of 0.05. The authors suggested that the approach could potentially be extended to other disease states and immunological phenotypes. The cohort was sequenced for TCR beta chains only, and without alpha or paired-chain data the features that could be detected were limited. In a later analysis, TCR association rates were found to vary across HLA loci, with the most associated TCRs seen for DRB1 alleles and the fewest for HLA-C alleles. A later genetic analysis reported fewer N-insertions in productive TCRs among donors in an Asian-associated ancestry cluster than the roughly 650-donor mean. The classifier was reported to diagnose cytomegalovirus status with high specificity and sensitivity in both the original and validation cohorts. Immune exposure information for the cohort was limited to CMV serostatus. In the study, roughly 160 TCR beta chains were listed as associated with cytomegalovirus. An association between a missense DCLRE1C variant and V-gene and J-gene trimming of TCR beta chains was found in a later genetic analysis and replicated in an independent cohort. Some IMGT-functional V segments, including TRBV6-2 and TRBV6-3, could not be distinguished by the 87-base-pair reads and were therefore excluded. In a later analysis, several top co-occurrence clusters were reported to appear linked to parvovirus B19, influenza, CMV and Epstein-Barr virus. Because HLA typing was unavailable for some donors at each locus, only the typed subset was used in association tests. A group of highly shared sequence variants was considered likely to be a technical artifact of the sequencing pipeline. A further reported finding was that TCR beta sequences accurately predicted the HLA-A and HLA-B alleles for most subjects in the first cohort. In a later analysis, HLA-associated TCR beta chains showed more clonal expansion and lower generation probabilities than non-associated chains that were equally common. Sequencing depth was assumed to be roughly uniform across donors in the presence/absence analyses, though that assumption may not hold. A few of the identified cytomegalovirus-associated TCR beta chains were confirmed in vitro to be specific for cytomegalovirus antigens.

The cohort was made up of roughly 670 healthy bone marrow donors. All cohort members were sampled while nominally healthy, although unrecorded immune exposures were likely present. The donor tested CMV seropositive, placing the donor among the 310 or so seropositive members of the cohort. Every donor gave a peripheral blood sample, and the peripheral blood mononuclear cells from that sample were used for TCR beta sequencing. Genomic DNA was extracted from the blood cell samples with the Qiagen DNeasy Blood Extraction Kit. There are 14 amino acids in the CDR3, from cysteine to phenylalanine inclusive. Just CDR3 DNA is preserved here, 42 bases in frame from base 1. The germline V gene encodes CDR1 MDHEN and CDR2 SYDVKM. V gives up 3 bases and J gives up 4 bases, and the segment between their germline ends measures 12 bases.

This TCR came from a male donor in good health and CMV-seropositive. The sequence is built from TRBV28 and TRBJ1-1; the D gene lacks a confident call. Sequenced: PBMCs. The CDR3 here reads CASSFEFRGTEAFF. The bases read TGTGCCAGCAGTTTCGAGTTTCGGGGCACTGAAGCTTTCTTT.